This T cell receptor (beta chain) was obtained from a study of early T cells in non-severe SARS-CoV-2 infection. This CDR3 contains 16 residues. The trim removed 6 bases at V and 4 bases at J, leaving 7 bases unmatched. The germline CDR1 and CDR2 sequences are ENHRY and SYGVKD. This clonotype counts as medium-sized (0.01 to 0.1%). TCRdb passed the 5' RACE reads through MiXCR, listing each CDR3 protein once. The sample carries some 19,000 distinct CDR3 sequences, over 4% recorded once. This TCR derives from an adult who was a healthcare worker with PCR-confirmed SARS-CoV-2 infection or an uninfected control (not recorded which). What was sequenced was whole blood. The chain has TRBV10-3 and TRBJ2-5, with TRBD2 identical over 14 bases. The CDR3 coding sequence is TGTGCCATCAGGGGGACTAGCGGGGGTCTTGGAGAGACCCAGTACTTC. This gives the protein CAIRGTSGGLGETQYF.